These 8 T cell receptor beta chains share one sample of origin, sequenced in a study of shared clonotypes between healthy human individuals. The assay was immunoSEQ multiplex PCR, and TCRdb's table has in-frame clones only and misses some. The sample comprises just over 2,000,000 clones, about 95% of which are singletons, and around 1.1% rests with the top ten. Naive-designated CD8 cells lacked CD45RO, were positively enriched for CCR7, and omitted terminally differentiated effector memory CD45RA+ cells. The specimen sequenced was naive CD8+ T cells sorted from blood. The receptor set was obtained from a man in his late teens or twenties in good health.

This clone has only one observation. This chain joins TRBV6-5 and TRBJ2-3; a weak D match, TRBD2 (6 bases). This CDR3 region has 14 residues. The V end lost 5 bases, the J end lost 5 bases, and 14 bases lay between the germline ends. CDR1 and CDR2 from the germline V gene are MNHEY and SVGAGI. CDR3 residues: CASSATSRGDTQYF. DNA for the CDR3: TGTGCCAGCAGTGCAACATCGCGGGGAGATACGCAGTATTTT.

The chain is built from TRBV4-1 and TRBJ2-7; D might be TRBD2 (6 bases). The germline V and J ends were trimmed by 1 base and 0 bases, with 13 bases remaining between them. CDR3 length: 16 residues. CDR1 MGHRA and CDR2 YSYEKL come from the germline V gene. The CDR3 DNA reads TGCGCCAGCAGCCAAGTCGGGGGTCAACGCTCCTACGAGCAGTACTTC. It encodes CASSQVGGQRSYEQYF.

V gene TRBV4-3 combines with J gene TRBJ1-1; D is unclear. Germline CDR1 and CDR2: LGHNA and YSLEER. Trimming took off 4 bases at V and 3 bases at J, with 12 bases between the two ends. The CDR3 runs to 14 residues. CDR3 sequence: CASSPGPGDTEAFF. The DNA of the CDR3 is TGCGCCAGCAGCCCCGGCCCCGGGGACACTGAAGCTTTCTTT.

The J gene is TRBJ2-3, the V gene TRBV13, with 8 bases lining up with TRBD1. CDR1 is PRHDT, CDR2 FYEKMQ, per germline (reference sequence). The CDR3 totals 15 residues. Trimming took 4 bases from V and 3 from J; bases not matched to a gene: 6. The CDR3 DNA sequence: TGTGCCAGCAGCTGGGGGCAGGGGGCAACAGATACGCAGTATTTT. This gives the protein CASSWGQGATDTQYF.

The chain recombines TRBV27 with TRBJ2-7; D is perhaps TRBD2 (6 bases). This CDR3 is 14 amino acids long. V lost 4 bases and J lost 3, with 13 bases in between. Germline V lookup: CDR1 MNHEY, CDR2 SMNVEV (reference sequence). The CDR3 protein is CASSSLAEIYEQYF. As DNA, the CDR3 is TGTGCCAGCAGTTCCTTAGCGGAGATCTACGAGCAGTACTTC.

This clone was recorded once. The V call is TRBV5-5, the J call TRBJ1-1; D not resolved. Germline assignment: CDR1 SGHKS and CDR2 YYEKEE (reference sequence). Trimming cost V 0 bases and J 3 bases, with 9 bases left between them. The CDR3 is 14 residues long. CDR3 region: CASSLVQVDTEAFF. DNA for the CDR3: TGTGCCAGCAGCTTGGTTCAGGTCGACACTGAAGCTTTCTTT.

V gene TRBV13 combines with J gene TRBJ2-7; maybe TRBD2 (5 bases). CDR3 length equals 12 residues. CDR1 is PRHDT and CDR2 is FYEKMQ in the germline V gene (reference sequence). V lost 1 base and J 6 bases, leaving 7 bases between the germline ends. CDR3 in amino acids: CASSLERPEQYF. In DNA form, the CDR3 reads TGTGCCAGCAGCTTAGAGCGGCCCGAGCAGTACTTC.

The CDR3 coding sequence is TGTGCCAGCAGCGGACTAGCGCGTCTCCAAGAGACCCAGTACTTC. This encodes CASSGLARLQETQYF. The V and J genes are TRBV7-9 and TRBJ2-5, with 9 nucleotides matching TRBD2. CDR3 size: 15 residues. With V trimmed by 5 bases and J by 1 base, 5 bases remained unmatched. Germline CDR1 SEHNR, CDR2 FQNEAQ (reference sequence).